The source of this T cell receptor (beta chain) is a study of blood T cell repertoires in COVID-19. Study-wide context: The United States, Italy and Spain provided the acute and convalescent COVID-19 samples. In each case, the material was cDNA or gDNA derived from T cells, B-cell-depleted T cells, or PBMCs.

Authors' data handling: Amplified reference gene primers provided the basis for estimating nucleated cell counts. Sequencing used immunoSEQ multiplex PCR; TCRdb keeps in-frame clones, though not all of them. The D gene and trimming were derived from the DNA, and the V and J assignments and clone size from that table. The table lists roughly 74,000 clones, about 86% of them singletons, with approximately 2% in the top ten. In germline, CDR1 is MNHEY, CDR2 SMNVEV (reference sequence). Trimming pared 2 bases from V and 3 bases from J, leaving 11 bases between. The CDR3 is 14 residues long. The V gene is TRBV27, the J gene TRBJ2-7; D remains ambiguous. Input material: peripheral blood. This TCR derives from a woman older than 75 with active or convalescent COVID-19. The CDR3 here is CASSLSRQDYEQYF. The CDR3 region has the DNA TGTGCCAGCAGTTTAAGTAGGCAGGACTACGAGCAGTACTTC.